The 19 T cell receptor beta chains below were found in one sample sequenced in a study of blood T cell repertoires in COVID-19. This table comes from immunoSEQ multiplex PCR, and its TCRdb copy is limited to in-frame clones, with some not included. Seen here are about 440,000 clones, around 88% observed once, and the top ten hold roughly an eighth. The material sequenced was peripheral blood. Receptors originate from a woman aged 45 to 65 with COVID-19, enrolled during active disease.

V gene TRBV19 combines with J gene TRBJ1-1; 8 positions agree with TRBD1. Germline assignment: CDR1 LNHDA and CDR2 SQIVND (reference sequence). The CDR3 is 16 amino acids. V shed 5 bases, J shed 4 bases, and the junction held 12 bases outside the gene matches. CDR3 sequence: CASSFPTRGRGTEAFF. The CDR3 nucleotides are TGTGCCAGTAGTTTCCCTACCAGGGGGCGCGGCACTGAAGCTTTCTTT.

The chain employs TRBV30 and TRBJ1-1; D might be TRBD1 (5 bases). The CDR3 length is 15 residues. From germline, CDR1 is GTSNPN and CDR2 SVGIG (reference sequence). The V end lost 3 bases, the J end lost 3 bases, and 17 bases lay between the germline ends. In DNA form, the CDR3 reads TGTGCCTGGAGAAAGGACATACCTCGAGACACTGAAGCTTTCTTT. Protein: CAWRKDIPRDTEAFF.

The chain has TRBV4-1 and TRBJ1-2; 8 bases fit TRBD1. V gave up 1 base and J gave up 4 bases; unmatched junction bases: 8. The V gene's germline CDR1 is MGHRA and CDR2 YSYEKL. This CDR3 has 16 residues. For the CDR3, the DNA is TGCGCCAGCAGCCAAGCCTCGGGACAGGCCCTCTATGGCTACACCTTC. It encodes CASSQASGQALYGYTF.

The count of this clone is one. This chain uses TRBV7-9 with TRBJ1-5, with D unclear. The CDR3 totals 15 residues. V shed 6 bases and J shed 3 bases, with 15 bases lying between them. CDR1 is SEHNR, CDR2 FQNEAQ, per germline (reference sequence). This chain's CDR3 is CASSSTESSNQPQHF. DNA for the CDR3: TGTGCCAGCAGTTCAACAGAGTCCTCCAATCAGCCCCAGCATTTT.

The V gene is TRBV4-2, the J gene TRBJ2-1; D possibly corresponds to TRBD1 (6 bases). Trimming removed 4 bases at V and 0 bases at J, with 16 bases between. Germline loops: CDR1 LGHNA, CDR2 YNFKEQ. The CDR3 covers 17 residues. The CDR3 protein is CASSRSRGPGSYNEQFF. CDR3 bases: TGTGCCAGCAGCCGAAGCAGGGGTCCCGGCTCCTACAATGAGCAGTTCTTC.

The J gene is TRBJ1-1, the V gene TRBV5-1, with D unresolved. The CDR3 length is 14 residues. Trimming shortened V by 2 bases and J by 4 bases, and 12 bases separated the two germline ends. Germline CDR1 reads SGHRS; CDR2 reads YFSETQ. In DNA, the CDR3 is TGCGCCAGCAGCTTAGAATCAGCGCTCACTGAAGCTTTCTTT. Translation: CASSLESALTEAFF.

This clone was counted once. The rearrangement links TRBV14 to TRBJ2-1; unclear D gene. Trimming took off 4 bases at V and 4 bases at J, with 14 bases between the two ends. CDR1 SGHDN and CDR2 FVKESK come from the germline V gene. CDR3 length: 15 residues. CDR3 sequence reads: CASSLRQGSYNEQFF. The CDR3 DNA follows: TGTGCCAGCAGCCTCCGACAAGGTTCTTACAATGAGCAGTTCTTC.

The chain uses TRBV5-8 and TRBJ1-5; a weak D match, TRBD1 (6 bases). The V end was cut by 2 bases, the J end by 6 bases, with 15 bases between. This CDR3 has 15 residues. From germline, CDR1 is SGHTS and CDR2 YDEGEE. CDR3 sequence reads: CASSFVPGQFQPQHF. CDR3 nucleotide sequence: TGTGCCAGCAGCTTTGTCCCGGGACAATTTCAGCCCCAGCATTTT.

This clone has just a few counts. V usage is TRBV4-2 and J usage is TRBJ1-2; maybe TRBD1 (6 bases). CDR1 is LGHNA and CDR2 is YNFKEQ in the germline V gene. Trimming removed 1 base from V and 8 bases from J, with 11 bases in between. The CDR3 is 13 amino acids. This CDR3 reads CASSQAGVVGYTF. CDR3 nucleotides: TGTGCCAGCAGCCAAGCAGGGGTGGTGGGCTACACCTTC.

The gene calls are TRBV3-1 (or the pseudogene TRBV3-2) and TRBJ1-6; the D gene is possibly TRBD1 (6 bases). The CDR3 is made up of 15 amino acids. V gave up 4 bases and J gave up 8 bases, with 15 bases separating them. CDR1 is LGHDT, CDR2 YNNKEL, per germline (reference sequence). In nucleotides, the CDR3 is TGTGCCAGCAGCCCGACCGGGACAAGGGATTCACCCCTCCACTTT. Translated, it gives CASSPTGTRDSPLHF.

The V and J genes are TRBV7-9 and TRBJ2-7; D may be TRBD1 (5 bases). V was clipped by 2 bases and J by 0 bases, with 14 bases between them. From germline, CDR1 is SEHNR and CDR2 FQNEAQ (reference sequence). The CDR3 is 16 amino acids. CDR3 loop: CASSLFPGKSSYEQYF. CDR3 nucleotides: TGTGCCAGCAGCTTATTTCCAGGGAAGAGCTCCTACGAGCAGTACTTC.

The CDR3 sequence is CASSPTGGNYGYTF. The CDR3 DNA reads as TGTGCCAGCAGCCCAACAGGGGGCAACTATGGCTACACCTTC. The chain employs TRBV7-9 and TRBJ1-2, with 9 bases lining up with TRBD1. Trimming took 5 bases from V and 2 from J; bases not matched to a gene: 3. CDR1 and CDR2 from the germline V gene are SEHNR and FQNEAQ (reference sequence). This CDR3 comprises 14 residues. Full variable domain (missing parts from reference TRBV7-9 and TRBJ1-2): DTGVSQNPRHKITKRGQNVTFRCDPISEHNRLYWYRQTLGQGPEFLTYFQNEAQLEKSRLLSDRFSAERPKGSFSTLEIQRTEQGDSAMYLCASSPTGGNYGYTFGSGTRLTVV.

The V call is TRBV9, the J call TRBJ1-6, with D possibly TRBD1 on 6 matching bases. CDR3 length equals 15 residues. Germline lookup yields CDR1 SGDLS and CDR2 YYNGEE. V lost 0 bases and J 9 bases, leaving 13 bases between the germline ends. In nucleotides, the CDR3 is TGTGCCAGCAGCGTAGAGGGTGTCAGGGGTTCACCCCTCCACTTT. It encodes CASSVEGVRGSPLHF.

About this clone: Other nucleotide sequences from this sample produce the same CDR3. This chain links TRBV11-2 with TRBJ1-1, with a weak D call TRBD1 (5 bases). The CDR3 contains 13 residues. Germline assignment: CDR1 SGHAT and CDR2 FQNNGV. The germline V and J ends were trimmed by 0 bases and 3 bases, with 5 bases remaining between them. The CDR3 loop is CASSLDRDTEAFF. The CDR3 region has the DNA TGTGCCAGCAGCTTAGACAGGGACACTGAAGCTTTCTTT.

V and J are TRBV18 and TRBJ1-2, with 7 bases fitting TRBD1. CDR3 length equals 18 residues. Trimming at V came to 2 bases and at J to 5 bases, leaving 17 bases not matched to a gene. Germline V gene lookup returns CDR1 KGHSH and CDR2 LQKENI. The CDR3: CASSPISQGGLNEYGYTF. The CDR3 DNA follows: TGTGCCAGCTCACCAATAAGCCAGGGGGGCTTGAATGAGTATGGCTACACCTTC.

This clone was detected only once. V is TRBV5-3 and J is TRBJ2-7; unclear D gene. TRBV5-3 is sorted into the ORF group, with uncertain function. Between the trimmed V and J ends, which lost 3 bases and 7 bases, there was a span of 8 bases. The CDR3 length is 11 residues. The chain's CDR3 is CARSSGLEQYF. As DNA, the CDR3 is TGTGCCAGAAGCTCGGGTCTTGAGCAGTACTTC.

This clone has a handful of counts. This sequence joins TRBV2 and TRBJ1-4; D not resolved. The ends were cut back, 7 bases at V and 8 bases at J, with 11 bases in the middle. Germline-derived CDR1 and CDR2 are SNHLY and FYNNEI. This CDR3 contains 12 residues. The CDR3 region is CASKAYSEKLFF. CDR3 coding DNA: TGTGCCAGCAAAGCATATTCGGAAAAACTGTTTTTT. The full variable domain, its missing parts supplied by reference TRBV2 and TRBJ1-4, is EPEVTQTPSHQVTQMGQEVILRCVPISNHLYFYWYRQILGQKVEFLVSFYNNEISEKSEIFDDQFSVERPDGSNFTLKIRSTKLEDSAMYFCASKAYSEKLFFGSGTQLSVL.

CDR3 nucleotides: TGTGCCAGCAGCCGACCCCCACAGCCGGGAATTAACTATGGCTACACCTTC. Its translation: CASSRPPQPGINYGYTF. The chain recombines TRBV7-9 with TRBJ1-2; D not resolved. CDR3 length: 17 residues. The germline CDR1 and CDR2 sequences are SEHNR and FQNEAQ (reference sequence). Trimming pared 5 bases from V and 1 base from J, leaving 20 bases between.

The rearrangement joins TRBV7-2 to TRBJ1-2; 7 positions match TRBD1. The CDR3 runs 15 residues. Germline V gene lookup returns CDR1 SGHTA and CDR2 FQGNSA. Germline trimming cut 3 bases from V and 5 bases from J; bases unmatched to any gene: 9. This CDR3 is CASSFPSGTAYGYTF. The CDR3 DNA follows: TGTGCCAGCAGCTTCCCATCCGGGACAGCTTATGGCTACACCTTC.